These 23 T cell receptor beta chains share one sample of origin, sequenced in a study of Ad26.COV2.S vaccination and SARS-CoV-2 variants. The data were produced by immunoSEQ multiplex PCR, yet TCRdb's version contains in-frame clones alone and is incomplete. The repertoire includes more than 300,000 clones, 88% of them detected once, and approximately 5.9% sits in the top ten. This sample's treatment: some 20 received Ad26.COV2.S at low or high dose, single or two shots; about 5 received placebo; per-sample allocation not given. Sampling occurred on day 63 after the first vaccine or placebo injection. The material sequenced was peripheral blood, taken in a trial of Ad26.COV2.S vaccine versus placebo. All receptors derive from a person between 18 and 59 years old who received the Ad26.COV2.S COVID-19 vaccine or a placebo.

CDR3 nucleotide sequence: TGCAGTGCTTGGCTTTCATCTATGTCTTTCTTT. It yields the protein CSAWLSSMSFF. The J gene is TRBJ1-1, the V gene TRBV20-1, with unresolved D. Germline loops: CDR1 DFQATT, CDR2 SNEGSKA (reference sequence). CDR3 length: 11 residues. Deletions cut 5 bases from V and 12 bases from J, with 16 bases between.

This chain connects TRBV5-1 to TRBJ2-7; a weak D match, TRBD2 (5 bases). The V end was cut by 3 bases, the J end by 3 bases, with 13 bases between. Germline V gives CDR1 SGHRS, CDR2 YFSETQ. CDR3 length equals 14 residues. In DNA, the CDR3 is TGCGCCAGCAGCTCTACCGGGAACTACTACGAGCAGTACTTC. Amino acid sequence: CASSSTGNYYEQYF.

The CDR3 nucleotides read TGTGCCTCCTCCCGAGACAGGGTTTCCGAAGCTTTCTTT. It is translated as CASSRDRVSEAFF. This chain joins TRBV30 and TRBJ1-1, with 7 bases fitting TRBD1. Germline CDR1 GTSNPN, CDR2 SVGIG (reference sequence). J gave up 8 bases and V 7 bases, and 13 bases lay outside the gene matches. The CDR3 contains 13 residues.

A single count supports this clone. V and J are TRBV15 and TRBJ1-4; a weak D match, TRBD1 (5 bases). The CDR3 has 15 amino acids. The V end was cut by 1 base, the J end by 4 bases, with 10 bases between. Germline V gene data show CDR1 as LNHNV and CDR2 as YYDKDF (reference sequence). The CDR3 DNA follows: TGTGCCACCAGCAGAGTTCAGGGTATTAATGAAAAACTGTTTTTT. Translated: CATSRVQGINEKLFF. The full variable domain, completed using reference TRBV15 and TRBJ1-4, is DAMVIQNPRYQVTQFGKPVTLSCSQTLNHNVMYWYQQKSSQAPKLLFHYYDKDFNNEADTPDNFQSRRPNTSFCFLDIRSPGLGDTAMYLCATSRVQGINEKLFFGSGTQLSVL.

J is TRBJ1-1 and V is TRBV5-6; D is unresolved. CDR1 is SGHDT, CDR2 YYEEEE, per germline. This CDR3 comprises 12 residues. The V and J ends lost 2 bases and 1 base respectively, with 3 bases between them. Here the CDR3 reads CASSLPNTEAFF. In DNA form, the CDR3 reads TGTGCCAGCAGCTTACCGAACACTGAAGCTTTCTTT. The full variable domain, its missing parts supplied by reference TRBV5-6 and TRBJ1-1, is DAGVTQSPTHLIKTRGQQVTLRCSPKSGHDTVSWYQQALGQGPQFIFQYYEEEERQRGNFPDRFSGHQFPNYSSELNVNALLLGDSALYLCASSLPNTEAFFGQGTRLTVV.

This clone was observed once. V and J are TRBV5-6 and TRBJ2-5; the D is unclear. The CDR3 runs to 13 residues. V was shortened by 0 bases and J by 7 bases, with 10 bases between the two germline ends. The V gene's germline CDR1 is SGHDT and CDR2 YYEEEE. The CDR3 DNA follows: TGTGCCAGCAGCTTGGAAAGGCTAGGGACCCAGTACTTC. Translating gives CASSLERLGTQYF.

The table lists this clone with a few counts. The rearrangement links TRBV27 to TRBJ1-1; the D is unclear. This CDR3 spans 16 amino acids. Trimming cost V 2 bases and J 5 bases, with 18 bases left between them. Looked up from germline, CDR1 is MNHEY and CDR2 is SMNVEV (reference sequence). The CDR3 DNA sequence: TGTGCCAGCAGTTTAACGAGGTCGGGGATGGGGACTGAAGCTTTCTTT. Translation: CASSLTRSGMGTEAFF.

The chain employs TRBV19 and TRBJ1-4; D ambiguous. The V end lost 2 bases, the J end lost 4 bases, and 17 bases lay between the germline ends. From germline, CDR1 is LNHDA and CDR2 SQIVND (reference sequence). CDR3 length equals 17 residues. CDR3 loop: CASSIMFGDAGNEKLFF. The DNA of the CDR3 is TGTGCCAGTAGTATAATGTTCGGAGACGCGGGTAATGAAAAACTGTTTTTT.

The chain recombines TRBV5-8 with TRBJ1-1; the D is unclear. The CDR3 sequence is 14 residues long. Trimming cost V 3 bases and J 0 bases, with 9 bases left between them. From germline, CDR1 is SGHTS and CDR2 YDEGEE. The CDR3 nucleotides are TGTGCCAGCAGCTCGTGGGGTTTGAACACTGAAGCTTTCTTT. Translated, it gives CASSSWGLNTEAFF.

J is TRBJ1-2 and V is TRBV4-3, with 7 bases lining up with TRBD1. J was trimmed by 4 bases and V by 1 base; bases with no gene match: 0. Germline loops: CDR1 LGHNA, CDR2 YSLEER. The CDR3 loop spans 13 amino acids. This chain's CDR3 is CASSQGQGYGYTF. The CDR3 DNA sequence: TGCGCCAGCAGCCAAGGACAGGGCTATGGCTACACCTTC.

V is TRBV28 and J is TRBJ2-2; 7 bases align to TRBD1. CDR1 is MDHEN, CDR2 SYDVKM, per germline. V shed 5 bases, J shed 4 bases, and the junction held 7 bases outside the gene matches. The CDR3 is made up of 15 amino acids. The DNA of the CDR3 is TGTGCCAGCAGTCCCGGGACAGATCTCACCGGGGAGCTGTTTTTT. Protein: CASSPGTDLTGELFF.

V is TRBV2 and J is TRBJ1-1; tentative D call: TRBD1 (6 bases). Germline CDR1 is SNHLY and CDR2 is FYNNEI. The V and J ends lost 5 bases and 9 bases respectively, with 10 bases between them. The CDR3 covers 11 residues. In DNA form, the CDR3 reads TGTGCCAGCAGTTTAGGGGGAAAAGCTTTCTTT. Translation gives CASSLGGKAFF. The entire variable domain, with the rest obtained from reference TRBV2 and TRBJ1-1, is as follows: EPEVTQTPSHQVTQMGQEVILRCVPISNHLYFYWYRQILGQKVEFLVSFYNNEISEKSEIFDDQFSVERPDGSNFTLKIRSTKLEDSAMYFCASSLGGKAFFGQGTRLTVV.

The chain couples TRBV7-2 to TRBJ2-7; TRBD2 aligns across 7 bases. The V and J ends lost 1 base and 4 bases, in that order; junction bases with no gene match: 10. The V gene's germline CDR1 is SGHTA and CDR2 FQGNSA. This CDR3 is built from 16 residues. The CDR3 nucleotides read TGTGCCAGCAGCTTAGGCCCTAGCGGTAGGGCGTACGAGCAGTACTTC. This codes for CASSLGPSGRAYEQYF.

The rearrangement uses TRBV19 and TRBJ2-1; D may be TRBD2 (5 bases). V lost 3 bases and J lost 7, with 13 bases in between. Germline V lookup: CDR1 LNHDA, CDR2 SQIVND (reference sequence). The CDR3 runs 14 residues. The CDR3 coding sequence is TGTGCCAGTAGTATCATCCTCTGGAGGAATGAGCAGTTCTTC. It translates to CASSIILWRNEQFF.

V usage is TRBV5-4 and J usage is TRBJ2-7; no clear D gene. The V end was cut by 0 bases, the J end by 2 bases, with 12 bases between. The CDR3 sequence is 15 residues long. Germline V CDR1 and CDR2: SGHNT, YYREEE (reference sequence). CDR3 bases: TGTGCCAGCAGCTTGGGTCAGCTGCCCGCCTACGAGCAGTACTTC. Encoded protein: CASSLGQLPAYEQYF.

The chain links TRBV7-3 to TRBJ2-3; 8 positions match TRBD1. The CDR3 runs to 16 residues. The ends lost 5 bases at V and 1 base at J; junction bases unmatched: 8. CDR1 SGHTA and CDR2 FQGTGA come from the germline V gene. CDR3 region: CASSPRTGKGTDTQYF. The CDR3 DNA is TGTGCCAGCAGCCCCCGGACAGGGAAGGGCACAGATACGCAGTATTTT.

The gene calls are TRBV9 and TRBJ1-3, with 8 positions matching TRBD1. The V segment lost 0 bases and the J segment 3 bases; nucleotides outside the gene matches: 2. Germline CDR1 and CDR2: SGDLS and YYNGEE. This CDR3 spans 15 amino acids. The CDR3 spells CASSVGTGIGNTIYF. CDR3 in DNA: TGTGCCAGCAGCGTAGGGACAGGGATTGGAAACACCATATATTTT.

A single count supports this clone. The V and J genes are TRBV18 and TRBJ1-2; TRBD1 agrees at 7 bases. This CDR3 has 16 amino acids. The V gene's germline CDR1 is KGHSH and CDR2 LQKENI. Trimming at V came to 6 bases and at J to 4 bases, leaving 14 bases not matched to a gene. The CDR3: CASSLKSEGAGYGYTF. DNA for the CDR3: TGTGCCAGCTCCCTCAAGAGTGAGGGGGCCGGCTATGGCTACACCTTC.

The rearrangement links TRBV24-1 to TRBJ2-7; no definite D call. The ends were cut back, 4 bases at V and 9 bases at J, with 15 bases in the middle. In germline, CDR1 is KGHDR, CDR2 SFDVKD. The CDR3 spans 13 residues. DNA for the CDR3: TGTGCCACCAGTGACCCTGACACGGTTCGGCAGTACTTC. Encoded protein: CATSDPDTVRQYF.

V and J are TRBV11-3 and TRBJ2-4, with D unclear. Trimming cost V 2 bases and J 5 bases, with 7 bases left between them. Germline V gene sequence: CDR1 SGHNT, CDR2 YENEEA. The CDR3 consists of 13 residues. CDR3 amino acids: CASSLNVQNIQYF. The DNA of the CDR3 is TGTGCCAGCAGCTTAAACGTCCAAAACATTCAGTACTTC.

V usage is TRBV28 and J usage is TRBJ1-2, with D possibly TRBD1 on 5 matching bases. Germline V CDR1 and CDR2: MDHEN, SYDVKM. The length of the CDR3 is 15 residues. Trimming left V 3 bases short and J 4 bases short, with 15 bases between. CDR3 sequence: CASSFPGREGYGYTF. The CDR3 DNA follows: TGTGCCAGCAGTTTTCCGGGCAGGGAGGGCTATGGCTACACCTTC.

CDR3: CASSSGGQRTDTQYF. The DNA for the CDR3 is TGTGCCAGCAGCTCCGGGGGCCAACGCACAGATACGCAGTATTTT. The genes are TRBV11-3 and TRBJ2-3; D is perhaps TRBD1 or TRBD2 (6 bases each). The germline V and J ends were trimmed by 4 bases and 1 base, with 12 bases remaining between them. Germline V gene data show CDR1 as SGHNT and CDR2 as YENEEA. This CDR3 spans 15 amino acids.

The chain is built from TRBV6-6 and TRBJ2-7, with 7 bases identical to TRBD2. CDR1 is MNHNY and CDR2 is SVGAGI in the germline V gene (reference sequence). Germline trimming cut 0 bases from V and 7 bases from J; bases unmatched to any gene: 3. The CDR3 has 13 amino acids. CDR3 in DNA: TGTGCCAGCAGTTACTCCCAGGGAGGGGAGCAGTACTTC. Translation: CASSYSQGGEQYF.